Shown below are 28 T cell receptor beta chains from a single sample sequenced in a study of cytomegalovirus exposure and HLA in healthy donors. Researchers ran the PCR with 60 Vbeta and 13 Jbeta primers. Sequenced by immunoSEQ multiplex PCR; TCRdb stores in-frame clones only, minus some. The sample holds 150,000 to 200,000 clones, 82% seen once. Sequencing was done on a sample of PBMCs. These receptors all come from a girl between 2 and 10 years old in good health and CMV-seropositive.

The rearrangement links TRBV4-1 to TRBJ2-7; 8 positions agree with TRBD2. The J segment lost 2 bases and the V segment lost 0 bases, leaving 0 bases of the junction unmatched. Germline values: CDR1 MGHRA, CDR2 YSYEKL. The CDR3 spans 14 residues. CDR3 in DNA: TGCGCCAGCAGCCAAGAACTAGCGGCCTACGAGCAGTACTTC. Protein sequence: CASSQELAAYEQYF.

The chain joins TRBV10-3 to TRBJ1-2; D is unresolved. Germline V gives CDR1 ENHRY, CDR2 SYGVKD. CDR3 length: 11 amino acids. Trimming shortened V by 6 bases and J by 6 bases, and 8 bases separated the two germline ends. The CDR3, as DNA: TGTGCCATCAGCGGTGGAGATGGCTACACCTTC. Encoded protein: CAISGGDGYTF.

This chain uses TRBV6-1 with TRBJ2-5, with 8 bases aligning to TRBD2. V shed 4 bases, J shed 11 bases, and the junction held 9 bases outside the gene matches. The CDR3 sequence is 13 residues long. CDR1 and CDR2 from the germline V gene are MNHNS and SASEGT. The CDR3 reads CASSGSGGAEQYF. CDR3 nucleotides: TGTGCCAGCAGTGGCAGCGGGGGCGCAGAGCAGTACTTC.

The chain uses TRBV6-8 and TRBJ2-5, with 7 bases fitting TRBD2. Germline trimming cut 7 bases from V and 2 bases from J; bases unmatched to any gene: 7. The V gene's germline CDR1 is MNHGY and CDR2 SAAAGT. There are 14 residues in the CDR3. The DNA for the CDR3 is TGTGCCAGCACCATAATGGGGGGGCAAGAGACCCAGTACTTC. Translation: CASTIMGGQETQYF.

This chain joins TRBV30 and TRBJ1-3; D is ambiguous. The CDR3 is 12 amino acids. Germline loops: CDR1 GTSNPN, CDR2 SVGIG (reference sequence). V gave up 2 bases and J gave up 7 bases, with 9 bases separating them. The CDR3 DNA sequence: TGTGCCTGGAGTATCTGGGCCAACACCATATATTTT. It translates to CAWSIWANTIYF.

In the case of this clone: Its ends do not fully match the called genes, so a read error is possible. The chain uses TRBV7-9 and TRBJ2-5; unclear D gene. The CDR3 has 12 residues. Per the germline V gene, CDR1 is SEHNR and CDR2 is FQNEAQ (reference sequence). CDR3 sequence: CSSSLVGETQYF. In DNA form, the CDR3 reads TGTTCCAGCAGCTTAGTCGGGGAGACCCAGTACTTC.

The rearrangement links TRBV2 to TRBJ2-3; 10 nucleotides match TRBD2. Per the germline V gene, CDR1 is SNHLY and CDR2 is FYNNEI. The CDR3 length is 17 residues. The trim removed 7 bases at V and 7 bases at J, leaving 17 bases unmatched. CDR3 DNA: TGTGCCAGCACCCGGGGGACTAGCGAATTAGTTAGGCATACGCAGTATTTT. Translating gives CASTRGTSELVRHTQYF.

The chain is built from TRBV7-3 and TRBJ1-1; no reliable D call. The CDR3 is 13 amino acids. Germline lookup yields CDR1 SGHTA and CDR2 FQGTGA. V was pared by 3 bases and J by 5 bases, with 10 bases between. The DNA of the CDR3 is TGTGCCAGCAGCTTTGAAAGGAGAACTGAAGCTTTCTTT. Protein product: CASSFERRTEAFF.

This clone was seen only a few times. The chain is built from TRBV28 and TRBJ1-2; a possible D gene is TRBD1 (6 bases). This CDR3 has 17 amino acids. V lost 4 bases to trimming and J lost 3 bases, with 21 bases between them. CDR1 is MDHEN, CDR2 SYDVKM, per germline. The CDR3 nucleotides read TGTGCCAGCAGTTCCTATAGCCTGGACAGACGAGACTATGGCTACACCTTC. As protein: CASSSYSLDRRDYGYTF.

The chain links TRBV19 to TRBJ2-3, with 10 positions matching TRBD2. Trimming at V came to 4 bases and at J to 4 bases, leaving 5 bases not matched to a gene. The CDR3 is 15 amino acids. From germline, CDR1 is LNHDA and CDR2 SQIVND (reference sequence). In DNA form, the CDR3 reads TGTGCCAGTAGTACTTTAGCGGGAGGCGCAGATACGCAGTATTTT. Translating it yields CASSTLAGGADTQYF.

The chain is built from TRBV29-1 and TRBJ2-1; possible D gene TRBD1, 6 bases. From germline, CDR1 is SQVTM and CDR2 ANQGSEA. Trimming cost V 3 bases and J 6 bases, with 15 bases left between them. The CDR3 contains 14 residues. CDR3 amino acids: CSVERYRDRNEQFF. As DNA, the CDR3 is TGCAGCGTTGAGAGGTACAGGGATCGCAATGAGCAGTTCTTC.

The V gene is TRBV19, the J gene TRBJ1-4; 8 bases are shared with TRBD1. CDR3 length: 15 amino acids. Germline lookup yields CDR1 LNHDA and CDR2 SQIVND (reference sequence). The trim removed 5 bases at V and 5 bases at J, leaving 7 bases unmatched. For the CDR3, the DNA is TGTGCCAGTAGTTCACCGGGACAGGTGAATGAAAAACTGTTTTTT. Amino acids: CASSSPGQVNEKLFF.

This clone was recorded once. V and J are TRBV30 and TRBJ2-5; TRBD1 aligns across 8 bases. CDR1 is GTSNPN and CDR2 is SVGIG in the germline V gene (reference sequence). With V trimmed by 3 bases and J by 5 bases, 5 bases remained unmatched. The CDR3 extends over 13 amino acids. CDR3 region: CAWRVRGLETQYF. CDR3 in DNA: TGTGCCTGGAGAGTCAGGGGGCTGGAGACCCAGTACTTC.

The genes are TRBV19 and TRBJ2-3, with D possibly matching TRBD2 (5 bases). This CDR3 contains 10 residues. CDR1 and CDR2 from the germline V gene are LNHDA and SQIVND (reference sequence). Deletions cut 8 bases from V and 6 bases from J, with 6 bases between. CDR3 DNA sequence: TGTGCCAGTGGGGAGGATACGCAGTATTTT. Its protein is CASGEDTQYF.

Here the CDR3 reads CASSSRSGGMTDTQYF. The CDR3 coding sequence is TGTGCCAGCAGTTCTAGGTCCGGGGGGATGACAGATACGCAGTATTTT. This chain uses TRBV6-5 with TRBJ2-3, with 7 bases matching TRBD2. The trim removed 4 bases at V and 3 bases at J, leaving 10 bases unmatched. The CDR3 has 16 residues. Germline-derived CDR1 and CDR2 are MNHEY and SVGAGI.

The chain is built from TRBV25-1 and TRBJ1-2; D not certain. Deletions cut 1 base from V and 11 bases from J, with 14 bases between. The CDR3 sequence is 13 residues long. CDR1 and CDR2 from the germline V gene are MGHDK and SYGVNS. The CDR3 region has the DNA TGTGCCAGCAGTGAATTGGGTAGCGCGGCATACACCTTC. Translation gives CASSELGSAAYTF.

The CDR3 sequence: CASSIAVEETQYF. The CDR3 DNA reads TGTGCCAGTAGTATAGCCGTAGAAGAGACCCAGTACTTC. The chain links TRBV19 to TRBJ2-5; D is unclear. Deletions cut 1 base from V and 3 bases from J, with 6 bases between. From germline, CDR1 is LNHDA and CDR2 SQIVND (reference sequence). The CDR3 loop spans 13 amino acids.

The CDR3 sequence: CASSSGWETQYF. CDR3 nucleotides: TGCGCCAGCAGCTCAGGGTGGGAGACCCAGTACTTC. The J gene is TRBJ2-5, the V gene TRBV5-1, with a weak D call TRBD1 (5 bases). The germline V gene has CDR1 SGHRS and CDR2 YFSETQ. Trimming removed 3 bases from V and 5 bases from J, with 8 bases in between. The CDR3 runs 12 residues.

The rearrangement joins TRBV28 to TRBJ1-1; 10 bases are a match to TRBD1. V shed 5 bases, J shed 1 base, and the junction held 7 bases outside the gene matches. The CDR3 has 16 amino acids. The germline CDR1 and CDR2 sequences are MDHEN and SYDVKM. CDR3 coding DNA: TGTGCCAGCAGTGCTTGGACAGGGGGTAAGAACACTGAAGCTTTCTTT. Translating it yields CASSAWTGGKNTEAFF.

The chain uses TRBV30 and TRBJ2-3; the match to TRBD2 covers 9 bases. V trimming: 5 bases; J trimming: 6 bases; junction bases outside the gene matches: 9. Germline loops: CDR1 GTSNPN, CDR2 SVGIG (reference sequence). The length of the CDR3 is 14 residues. Here the CDR3 DNA reads TGTGCCTGGGAGGGGGCGGGAGGGCAGGATACGCAGTATTTT. Amino acids: CAWEGAGGQDTQYF.

V usage is TRBV10-3 and J usage is TRBJ1-3; D perhaps matches TRBD1 (6 bases). Germline loops: CDR1 ENHRY, CDR2 SYGVKD. V dropped 0 bases and J dropped 0 bases, with 12 bases sitting between them. The length of the CDR3 is 17 residues. Here the CDR3 reads CAISESRTASSGNTIYF. The CDR3 DNA follows: TGTGCCATCAGTGAGTCAAGGACAGCTAGCTCTGGAAACACCATATATTTT.

The J gene is TRBJ1-5, the V gene TRBV20-1; 7 bases fit TRBD1. The CDR3 is made up of 11 amino acids. The germline V gene has CDR1 DFQATT and CDR2 SNEGSKA (reference sequence). The V segment lost 6 bases and the J segment 11 bases; nucleotides outside the gene matches: 7. CDR3 loop: CSAQGGIAQHF. In nucleotides, the CDR3 is TGCAGTGCCCAGGGGGGAATAGCCCAGCATTTT.

This clone appeared a single time. The chain combines TRBV9 with TRBJ2-3; D possibly corresponds to TRBD2 (6 bases). CDR1 and CDR2 (germline): SGDLS, YYNGEE. CDR3 length: 13 amino acids. Trimming removed 3 bases at V and 7 bases at J, with 12 bases between. The CDR3 DNA sequence: TGTGCCAGCAGCGGTAGCGCGGGGCATACGCAGTATTTT. This codes for CASSGSAGHTQYF. Combining the CDR3 with reference TRBV9 and TRBJ2-3 gives the whole variable domain DSGVTQTPKHLITATGQRVTLRCSPRSGDLSVYWYQQSLDQGLQFLIQYYNGEERAKGNILERFSAQQFPDLHSELNLSSLELGDSALYFCASSGSAGHTQYFGPGTRLTVL.

V is TRBV27 and J is TRBJ1-1, with D maybe TRBD1 (6 bases). V was trimmed by 6 bases and J by 2 bases, leaving 13 bases between them. The CDR3 runs to 14 residues. CDR1 and CDR2 from the germline V gene are MNHEY and SMNVEV (reference sequence). CDR3 region: CASSLTGSNTEAFF. CDR3 nucleotide sequence: TGTGCCAGCAGCTTAACAGGGTCAAACACTGAAGCTTTCTTT.

The chain links TRBV2 to TRBJ2-5; 10 bases fit TRBD2. The V gene's germline CDR1 is SNHLY and CDR2 FYNNEI. The V gene end was trimmed by 4 bases and the J gene end by 7 bases; junction bases not matched to a gene: 9. The CDR3 extends over 15 amino acids. This CDR3 reads CASSVWLAGVRTQYF. CDR3 nucleotides: TGTGCCAGCAGTGTCTGGCTAGCGGGAGTTAGGACCCAGTACTTC.

This sequence joins TRBV30 and TRBJ1-2; no reliable D call. The CDR3 totals 11 residues. Germline V CDR1 and CDR2: GTSNPN, SVGIG (reference sequence). Between the trimmed V and J ends, which lost 1 base and 8 bases, there was a span of 8 bases. The CDR3 reads CAWSGAGGYTF. Written as DNA, the CDR3 is TGTGCCTGGAGTGGAGCGGGGGGCTACACCTTC.

The chain employs TRBV5-1 and TRBJ2-2; the match to TRBD1 covers 8 bases. Germline CDR1 reads SGHRS; CDR2 reads YFSETQ. V was pared by 3 bases and J by 6 bases, with 10 bases of the junction left unmatched. The CDR3 covers 16 residues. As DNA, the CDR3 is TGCGCCAGCAGCTACCTCGGACAGGGCGTGGCCGGGGAGCTGTTTTTT. Its protein product is CASSYLGQGVAGELFF.

This clone has only a few counts. The gene calls are TRBV27 and TRBJ2-6, with 12 bases lining up with TRBD1. The germline gives CDR1 MNHEY, CDR2 SMNVEV (reference sequence). The V and J ends lost 6 bases and 4 bases, in that order; junction bases with no gene match: 4. CDR3 length equals 16 residues. The CDR3 DNA reads TGTGCCAGCAGAGGGACAGGGGGCAACGGGGCCAACGTCCTGACTTTC. Protein product: CASRGTGGNGANVLTF.